The clone carrying this TCR beta chain was observed many times. The sample originates from a study of CD8 T cells in ankylosing spondylitis. Germline trimming cut 5 bases from V and 4 bases from J; bases unmatched to any gene: 4. This CDR3 spans 14 amino acids. CDR1 is SGDLS and CDR2 is YYNGEE in the germline V gene. TCRdb reanalysed the 5' RACE reads using MiXCR and keeps one entry per CDR3 protein. The repertoire includes 200,000 to 300,000 distinct CDR3 sequences, more than 20% of them detected once, and around 0.64% sits in the top ten. This chain links TRBV9 with TRBJ2-3; 10 nucleotides line up with TRBD2. Material: blood, either unsorted or a sorted T cell fraction (not recorded which). The source is a male donor with ankylosing spondylitis or in good health (not recorded which). The CDR3 DNA is TGTGCCAGCAGTCAAGCGGGGGGGCCAGATACGCAGTATTTT. Translated, it gives CASSQAGGPDTQYF.